The present entry profiles one TCR beta chain with its context. Its antigen is still unknown. No base-level quality is on record; no much larger clone is a single base apart. To sequence the TCRbeta CDR3 region, genomic DNA was isolated from the sorted cells. The immunoSEQ Assay was used to sequence the TCRbeta CDR3 regions. This immuneACCESS table, as held by TCRdb, lists in-frame sequences with V and J called but not all clones. Of the missing ones, under half trace to an unresolved V gene in checked studies; the others have no known cause. The sample table records about 70,000 clones; about 91% of these occur just once. 2.5% to 3.5% of the sample comes from the top ten. The trial excluded patients who had a history of autoimmune disease or were on systemic immunosuppression. In every dose cohort, peripheral blood was drawn for TCR sequencing at baseline, cycle 4 day 1, and cycle 7 day 1. Samples came from an open-label, multicenter, first-in-human phase I dose-escalation trial of ivuxolimab. The trial enrolled adults with locally advanced or metastatic head and neck squamous cell, hepatocellular, melanoma or renal cell carcinoma. Before TCR sequencing, CD4+ T cells and CD8+ T cells from peripheral blood were sorted into separate populations.

The record originates from a study of OX40 agonist ivuxolimab in advanced cancers. Background for the entire study: Ivuxolimab, which targeted the costimulatory receptor OX40 (CD134), was an agonistic, fully human IgG2 monoclonal antibody. Intravenous ivuxolimab was administered to patients every 2 weeks at six dose levels: 0.01, 0.1, 0.3, 1.5, 3 and 10 mg/kg. Among the roughly 50 dose-escalation patients, some 20 had hepatocellular carcinoma, approximately 15 melanoma, 9 renal cell carcinoma and 9 head and neck cancer. A male proportion of roughly 80% and a mean age of 60 years, ranging from roughly 20 to 80, were recorded for the dose-escalation cohort. Prior anti-PD-1, anti-PD-L1 or anti-CTLA-4 therapy was permitted, and less than 45% of dose-escalation patients had received checkpoint inhibitors. Three dose-escalation patients achieved partial responses, one with hepatocellular carcinoma and two with cutaneous melanoma. The point of sequencing TCRbeta in the periphery was to test whether ivuxolimab changed TCR sequence diversity and drove clonal T-cell expansion. The monotherapy dose-escalation portion (N ≈ 56 patients) of the phase I ivuxolimab trial is reported in the paper. Paper-wide results and their limitations: Low levels of normalized T-cell clonal expansion were also seen in some patients who did not respond. At doses of 0.1 to 3.0 mg/kg, clonal expansion of both CD4+ and CD8+ T cells in blood was seen between baseline and week 6. In the 0.1-3.0 mg/kg groups, partial responders had among the lowest normalized peripheral clonal expansion, particularly in CD8+ T cells. The antigen specificity of the clonally expanded peripheral T cells was not determined. On average, CD8+ T cells showed more expanded clones than CD4+ T cells after ivuxolimab.

Between the V and J ends, shortened by 3 bases and 0 bases respectively, the junction contains 16 bases. The germline V gene specifies MNHNS as CDR1 and SASEGT as CDR2. Including the terminal cysteine and phenylalanine, the CDR3 comprises 17 residues. The entry retains the CDR3 DNA only, 51 bases that are in frame from base 1. This sample comprised CD4+ or CD8+ T cells sorted from blood, obtained in a trial of the OX40 agonist ivuxolimab. The sequence came from an adult with an advanced solid tumor such as melanoma, head and neck, liver or kidney cancer. The rearrangement combines TRBV6-1 with TRBJ2-3; TRBD2 could be the D gene, as 5 bases match. Here is the DNA: TGTGCCAGCAGTGACCTTTCGGGATTTTCTAGCACAGATACGCAGTATTTT. Its amino acids are CASSDLSGFSSTDTQYF.